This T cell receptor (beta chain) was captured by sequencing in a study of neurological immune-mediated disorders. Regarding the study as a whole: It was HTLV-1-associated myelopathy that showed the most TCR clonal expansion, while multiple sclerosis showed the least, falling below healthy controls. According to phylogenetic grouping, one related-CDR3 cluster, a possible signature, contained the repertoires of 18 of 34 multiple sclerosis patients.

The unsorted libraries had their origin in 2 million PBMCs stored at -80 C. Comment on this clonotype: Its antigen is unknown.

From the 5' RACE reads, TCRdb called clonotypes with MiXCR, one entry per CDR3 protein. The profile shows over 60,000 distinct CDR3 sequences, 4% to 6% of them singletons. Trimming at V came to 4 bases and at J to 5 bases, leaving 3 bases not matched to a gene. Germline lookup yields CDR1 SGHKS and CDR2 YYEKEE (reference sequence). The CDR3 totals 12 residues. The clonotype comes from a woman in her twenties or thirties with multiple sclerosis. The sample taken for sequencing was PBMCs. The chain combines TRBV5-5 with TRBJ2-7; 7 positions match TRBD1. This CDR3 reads CASSPRGNEQYF. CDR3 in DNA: TGTGCCAGCAGCCCCAGGGGGAACGAGCAGTACTTC.